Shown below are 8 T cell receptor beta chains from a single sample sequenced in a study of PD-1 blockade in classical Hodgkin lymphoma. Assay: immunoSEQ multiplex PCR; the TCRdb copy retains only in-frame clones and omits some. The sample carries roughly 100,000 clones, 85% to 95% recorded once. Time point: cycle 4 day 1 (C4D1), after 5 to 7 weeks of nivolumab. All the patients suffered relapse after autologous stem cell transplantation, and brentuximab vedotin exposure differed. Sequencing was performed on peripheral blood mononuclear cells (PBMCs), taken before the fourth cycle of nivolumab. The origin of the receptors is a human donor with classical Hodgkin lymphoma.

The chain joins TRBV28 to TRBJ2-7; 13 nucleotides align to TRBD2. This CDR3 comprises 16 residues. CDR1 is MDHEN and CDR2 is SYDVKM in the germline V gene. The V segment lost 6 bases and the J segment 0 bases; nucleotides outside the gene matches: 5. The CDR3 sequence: CASRLGLAGRSYEQYF. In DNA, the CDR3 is TGTGCCAGCAGGCTGGGACTAGCGGGACGCTCCTACGAGCAGTACTTC.

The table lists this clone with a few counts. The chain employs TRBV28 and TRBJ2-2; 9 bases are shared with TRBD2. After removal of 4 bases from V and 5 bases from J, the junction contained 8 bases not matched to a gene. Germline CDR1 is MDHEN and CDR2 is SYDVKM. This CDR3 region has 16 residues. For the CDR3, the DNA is TGTGCCAGCAGTTCGGGACTAGCAGTGGAAACCGGGGAGCTGTTTTTT. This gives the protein CASSSGLAVETGELFF.

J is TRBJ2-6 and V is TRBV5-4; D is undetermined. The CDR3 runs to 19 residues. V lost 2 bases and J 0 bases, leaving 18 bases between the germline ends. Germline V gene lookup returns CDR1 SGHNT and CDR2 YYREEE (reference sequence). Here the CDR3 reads CASSFPTALSSSGANVLTF. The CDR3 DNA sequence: TGTGCCAGCAGCTTTCCCACAGCCCTTTCATCCTCTGGGGCCAACGTCCTGACTTTC.

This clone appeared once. Here the CDR3 reads CASSLGRGRGNTEAFF. CDR3 DNA: TGCGCCAGCAGCTTGGGGCGCGGTCGGGGGAACACTGAAGCTTTCTTT. The V call is TRBV5-1, the J call TRBJ1-1, with D uncertain. Germline CDR1 and CDR2: SGHRS and YFSETQ. This CDR3 region has 16 residues. V gave up 0 bases and J gave up 1 base, with 13 bases separating them.

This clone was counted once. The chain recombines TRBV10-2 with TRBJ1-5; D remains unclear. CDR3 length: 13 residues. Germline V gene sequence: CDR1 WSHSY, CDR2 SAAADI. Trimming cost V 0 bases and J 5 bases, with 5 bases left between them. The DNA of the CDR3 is TGCGCCAGCAGTGAGTCACGGGATCAGCCCCAGCATTTT. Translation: CASSESRDQPQHF.

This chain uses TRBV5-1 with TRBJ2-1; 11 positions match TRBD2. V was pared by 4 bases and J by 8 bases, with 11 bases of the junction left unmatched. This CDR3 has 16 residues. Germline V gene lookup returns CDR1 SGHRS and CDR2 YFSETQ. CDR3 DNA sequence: TGCGCCAGCAGCCCACTAGCGGGAGTTGAGGGGGATGAGCAGTTCTTC. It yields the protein CASSPLAGVEGDEQFF.

The CDR3 sequence: CASSEGGGTEAFF. The CDR3 region has the DNA TGTGCCAGCAGTGAAGGGGGAGGGACTGAAGCTTTCTTT. The chain employs TRBV6-1 and TRBJ1-1; no clear D. In germline, CDR1 is MNHNS, CDR2 SASEGT. The CDR3 is made up of 13 amino acids. The V and J ends lost 1 base and 5 bases respectively, with 8 bases between them.

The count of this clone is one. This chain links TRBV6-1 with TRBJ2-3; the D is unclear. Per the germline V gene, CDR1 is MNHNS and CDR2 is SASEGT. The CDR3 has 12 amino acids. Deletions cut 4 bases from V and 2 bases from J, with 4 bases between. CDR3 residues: CASSGITDTQYF. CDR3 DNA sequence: TGTGCCAGCAGTGGAATCACAGATACGCAGTATTTT.